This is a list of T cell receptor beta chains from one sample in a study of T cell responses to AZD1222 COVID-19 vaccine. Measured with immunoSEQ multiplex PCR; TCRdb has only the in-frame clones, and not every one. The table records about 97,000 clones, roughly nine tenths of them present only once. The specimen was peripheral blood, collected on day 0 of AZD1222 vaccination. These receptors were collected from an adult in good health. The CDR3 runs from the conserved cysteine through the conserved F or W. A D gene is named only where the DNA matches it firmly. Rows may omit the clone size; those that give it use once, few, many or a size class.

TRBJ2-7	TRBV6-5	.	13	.	CASGRQSSYEQYF	TGTGCCAGCGGGAGACAGAGCTCCTACGAGCAGTACTTC
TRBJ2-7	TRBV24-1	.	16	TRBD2	CATSALSGRGNYEQYF	TGTGCCACCAGTGCCCTTAGCGGGAGGGGGAACTACGAGCAGTACTTC
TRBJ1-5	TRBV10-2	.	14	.	CASSESGGSQPQHF	TGCGCCAGCAGTGAGTCGGGGGGAAGCCAGCCCCAGCATTTT
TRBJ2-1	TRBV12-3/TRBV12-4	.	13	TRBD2	CASSFYGEGRQFF	TGTGCCAGCAGTTTTTACGGGGAGGGCCGGCAGTTCTTC
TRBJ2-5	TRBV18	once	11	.	CASSLQETQYF	TGTGCCAGCTCATTACAAGAGACCCAGTACTTC
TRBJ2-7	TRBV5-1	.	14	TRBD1	CASSSTGNLLEQYF	TGCGCCAGCAGCTCGACAGGGAATTTACTCGAGCAGTACTTC
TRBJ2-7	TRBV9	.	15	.	CASSVAAGNSYEQYF	TGTGCCAGCAGCGTAGCGGCGGGGAACTCCTACGAGCAGTACTTC
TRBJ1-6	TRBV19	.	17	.	CASSIRQTSSYNSPLHF	TGTGCCAGTAGTATCAGACAGACGAGCTCCTATAATTCACCCCTCCACTTT
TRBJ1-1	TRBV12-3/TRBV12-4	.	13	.	CASSEAGLTEAFF	TGTGCCAGCAGTGAAGCCGGGCTTACTGAAGCTTTCTTT
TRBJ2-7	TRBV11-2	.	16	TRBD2	CASSLGRGSGTYEQYF	TGTGCCAGCAGCTTAGGGCGGGGTAGCGGGACCTACGAGCAGTACTTC
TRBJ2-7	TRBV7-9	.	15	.	CASSWTLAGSYEQYF	TGTGCCAGCAGCTGGACTCTGGCAGGGTCTTACGAGCAGTACTTC
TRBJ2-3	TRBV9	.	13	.	CASSVGGRDTQYF	TGTGCCAGCAGCGTAGGGGGGCGGGATACGCAGTATTTT
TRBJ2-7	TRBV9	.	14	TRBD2	CASSPGLASNEQYF	TGTGCCAGCAGCCCGGGACTAGCCTCCAACGAGCAGTACTTC
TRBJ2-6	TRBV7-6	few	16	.	CASSAAVISGANVLTF	TGTGCCAGCAGCGCCGCCGTTATCTCTGGGGCCAACGTCCTGACTTTC
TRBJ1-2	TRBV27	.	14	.	CASSPRREIQGYTF	TGTGCCAGCAGTCCCAGACGGGAAATTCAGGGCTACACCTTC
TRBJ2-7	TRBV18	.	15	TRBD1	CASSPPGQGIYEQYF	TGTGCCAGCTCACCCCCGGGACAGGGGATCTACGAGCAGTACTTC
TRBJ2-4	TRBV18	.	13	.	CASSPRDQNIQYF	TGTGCCAGCTCACCCCGGGACCAAAACATTCAGTACTTC
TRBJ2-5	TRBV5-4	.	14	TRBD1	CASSPGTGRETQYF	TGTGCCAGCAGCCCCGGGACAGGGAGAGAGACCCAGTACTTC
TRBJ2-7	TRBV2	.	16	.	CASSEALVQGLYEQYF	TGTGCCAGCAGTGAAGCCCTCGTCCAGGGCCTCTACGAGCAGTACTTC
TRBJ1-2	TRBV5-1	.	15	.	CASSLEAVTNYGYTF	TGCGCCAGCAGCTTGGAGGCAGTTACTAACTATGGCTACACCTTC
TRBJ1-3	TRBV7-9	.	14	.	CASRTGSSGNTIYF	TGTGCCTCCAGGACGGGGAGCTCTGGAAACACCATATATTTT
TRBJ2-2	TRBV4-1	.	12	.	CASSQGPGELFF	TGCGCCAGCAGCCAAGGTCCCGGGGAGCTGTTTTTT
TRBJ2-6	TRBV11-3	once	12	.	CASSASDNVLTF	TGTGCCAGCAGCGCCTCCGACAACGTCCTGACTTTC